This T cell receptor beta chain was recorded in a study of regulatory T cells in long-lasting Graves disease. This clonotype has only a few counts. This CDR3 spans 13 amino acids. Trimming pared 4 bases from V and 5 bases from J, leaving 8 bases between. Regarding time point: newly diagnosed GD, antithyroid drugs for less than 3 months. From PBMCs, RNA was extracted and then used to make the TCR library. HTBI primers from iRepertoire and Arm-PCR of CDR3 regions yielded the TCR beta libraries. MiXCR, run by TCRdb on the multiplex PCR reads, gives a single entry per CDR3 protein. The profile shows roughly 560,000 distinct CDR3 sequences, 9.5% to 15% of them singletons. These data were also reused for a study on T cells in Graves' hyperthyroidism and ophthalmopathy.

This chain joins TRBV12-3 or TRBV12-4 and TRBJ1-4; D is uncertain. The sequence was collected from a woman aged 25 to 39 with Graves disease. Material: peripheral blood mononuclear cells (PBMCs), obtained at new diagnosis, from a patient treated with antithyroid drugs. For the CDR3, the DNA is TGTGCCAGCAGTTCCAGGATCAATGAAAAACTGTTTTTT. Translation: CASSSRINEKLFF.